This TCR beta chain stems from a study of HIV-infected patients and healthy controls. Follow-up blood was drawn about 14 weeks, roughly three months, after antiretroviral therapy began. The repertoire came from unfractionated whole blood and reflected all unsorted peripheral T cells. By its share, this clonotype is medium-sized. Reverse transcription used about 510 ng RNA and constant-region primers for alpha and beta. Each of the alpha and beta chains got its own library through chain-specific third strand synthesis with indices. TCRdb passed the 5' RACE reads through MiXCR, listing each CDR3 protein once. The sample lists approximately 7,000 distinct CDR3 sequences; less than 9.5% were seen once. Germline V gene lookup returns CDR1 SGHTA and CDR2 FQGNSA. The CDR3 length is 16 residues. V lost 4 bases and J lost 7, with 20 bases in between.

Sequencing used blood, obtained during antiretroviral therapy. The clonotype comes from an adult with HIV infection. The genes are TRBV7-2 and TRBJ2-1; possible D gene TRBD2, 7 bases. For the CDR3, the DNA is TGTGCCAGCAGCTCAGCTAGCGGACAGATAAAGAATGAGCAGTTCTTC. Protein sequence: CASSSASGQIKNEQFF.